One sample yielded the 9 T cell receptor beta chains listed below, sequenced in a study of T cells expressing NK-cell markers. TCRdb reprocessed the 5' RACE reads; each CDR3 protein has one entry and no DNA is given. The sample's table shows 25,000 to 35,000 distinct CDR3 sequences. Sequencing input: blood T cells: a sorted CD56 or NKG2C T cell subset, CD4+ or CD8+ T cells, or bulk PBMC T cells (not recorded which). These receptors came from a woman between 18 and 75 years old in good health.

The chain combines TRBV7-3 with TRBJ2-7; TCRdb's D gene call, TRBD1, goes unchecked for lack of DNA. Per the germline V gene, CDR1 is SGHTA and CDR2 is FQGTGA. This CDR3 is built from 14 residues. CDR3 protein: CASSLTGGAYEQYF.

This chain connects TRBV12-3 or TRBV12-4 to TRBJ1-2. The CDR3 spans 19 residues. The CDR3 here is CASSLHYTDSPGLYYGYTF.

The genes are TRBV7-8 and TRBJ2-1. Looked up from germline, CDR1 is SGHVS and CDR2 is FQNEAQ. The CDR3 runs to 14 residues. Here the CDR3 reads CASSLAVNNNEQFF.

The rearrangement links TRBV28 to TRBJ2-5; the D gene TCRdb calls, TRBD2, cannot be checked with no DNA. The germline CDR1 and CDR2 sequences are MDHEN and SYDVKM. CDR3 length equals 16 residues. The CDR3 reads CASSFGRGNWEETQYF.

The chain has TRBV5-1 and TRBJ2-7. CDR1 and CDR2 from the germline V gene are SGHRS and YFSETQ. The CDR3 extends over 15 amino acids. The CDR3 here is CASSSTSGRYYEQYF.

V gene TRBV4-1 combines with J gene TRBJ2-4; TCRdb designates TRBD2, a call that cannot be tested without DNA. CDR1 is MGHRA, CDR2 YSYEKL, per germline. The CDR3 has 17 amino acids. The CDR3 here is CASSRGSSGRAGDIQYF.

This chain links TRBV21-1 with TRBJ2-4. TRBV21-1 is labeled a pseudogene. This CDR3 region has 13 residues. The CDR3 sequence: CASSKCAENIQYF.

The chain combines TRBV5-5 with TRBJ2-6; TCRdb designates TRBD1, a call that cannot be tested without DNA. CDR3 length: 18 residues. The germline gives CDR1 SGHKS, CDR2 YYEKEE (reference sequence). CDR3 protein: CASSLGDRGLSGANVLTF.

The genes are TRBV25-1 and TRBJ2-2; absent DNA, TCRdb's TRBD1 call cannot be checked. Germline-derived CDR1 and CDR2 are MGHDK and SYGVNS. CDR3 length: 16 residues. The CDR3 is CASSEAGQADTGELFF.